The TCR beta chain described here comes from a study of long-term antiretroviral therapy in people with HIV. Study-wide points: In samples taken after ART, diversity increased but remained below transplant donor control levels.

PBMC samples from each donor numbered at least one pre-ART and at least two post-ART. The V and J ends lost 6 bases and 4 bases, in that order; junction bases with no gene match: 5. Germline-derived CDR1 and CDR2 are MNHEY and SVGAGI. The CDR3 totals 14 residues. As for this clone: What it binds is not known.

Researchers report immunoSEQ v3.0 was run at survey level. The method was immunoSEQ multiplex PCR; TCRdb's version includes in-frame clones alone and lacks a portion of them. The table shows fewer than 25,000 clones, with 70% to 90% occurring only once. This receptor was identified in a man between 45 and 60 years old with HIV. The rearrangement uses TRBV6-5 and TRBJ2-3; the match to TRBD2 covers 9 bases. The source material was unsorted PBMCs, sampled 1.2 years after starting antiretroviral therapy. The CDR3 region is CASRKGLAADTQYF. Written as DNA, the CDR3 is TGTGCCAGCAGAAAGGGACTAGCTGCAGATACGCAGTATTTT.